This TCR beta chain emerged from a study of blood T cell repertoires in COVID-19. Study-wide context: Material from acute and convalescent COVID-19 was sourced from the United States, Italy and Spain. The analysed material was cDNA or gDNA that came from T cells, B-cell-depleted T cells, or PBMCs.

Trimming pared 4 bases from V and 0 bases from J, leaving 4 bases between. Germline lookup yields CDR1 LGHDT and CDR2 YNNKEL (reference sequence). This CDR3 has 12 amino acids. In the authors' workflow: Estimation of nucleated cell counts relied on the amplification of reference gene primers. Assay used: immunoSEQ multiplex PCR; TCRdb lists only in-frame clones, some missing. V and J calls and clone size are given by that table; D and trimming were obtained from the DNA. The sample holds about 270,000 clones; 89% are singletons and the top ten take 2% to 2.5%. Sequenced material: peripheral blood. The V gene is TRBV3-1 (or the pseudogene TRBV3-2), the J gene TRBJ2-7; D remains unclear. The source of this sequence is a man aged 50 to 60 with acute or convalescent COVID-19. This CDR3 reads CASSPNSYEQYF. For the CDR3, the DNA is TGTGCCAGCAGCCCAAACTCCTACGAGCAGTACTTC.